This TCR beta chain originates from a study of shared clonotypes between healthy human individuals. Study-wide findings and caveats: Clonotypes that were shared across four donors made up 4.5% to 5% of naive CD4 clonotypes.

About this clone itself: Antigen: not known.

CDR3 size: 13 residues. V lost 5 bases to trimming and J lost 0 bases, with 8 bases between them. Germline lookup yields CDR1 SGHTA and CDR2 FQGTGA. Profiling relied on immunoSEQ multiplex PCR, and the TCRdb table lists in-frame clones only, not all of them. The sample carries around 2.1 million clones, about 93% recorded once. Cells designated naive CD8 were CD45RO-negative and were positively selected for CCR7, with terminally differentiated effector memory CD45RA+ cells excluded. The chain carries TRBV7-3 and TRBJ2-7, with D possibly being TRBD1 or TRBD2 (5 bases each). This receptor was taken from a man between 18 and 29 years old in good health. Some clones in this sample may be carry-over from other donors' samples. The sample was naive CD8+ T cells from PBMCs. The CDR3 sequence is CASSRGVSYEQYF. The CDR3 DNA reads as TGTGCCAGCAGCAGAGGGGTCTCCTACGAGCAGTACTTC.